What follows are 28 T cell receptor beta chains derived from one specimen sequenced in a study of shared clonotypes between healthy human individuals. As defined, naive CD8 cells were CD45RO-negative and positively selected for CCR7, with terminally differentiated effector memory CD45RA+ cells excluded. Produced via immunoSEQ multiplex PCR; TCRdb's table is partial and in-frame only. The sample has around 2.1 million clones, more than 85% seen once; the top ten hold roughly 1.8%. Sequencing was performed on naive CD8+ T cells from PBMCs. The source of these receptors is a man in his late teens or twenties in good health. Some clones in this sample may be carry-over from other donors' samples.

This clone was counted a few times. The rearrangement links TRBV30 to TRBJ1-1, with D maybe TRBD1 (5 bases). The V gene lost 0 bases and the J gene lost 5 bases, with 19 bases spanning the gap. The CDR3 sequence is 16 residues long. Germline values: CDR1 GTSNPN, CDR2 SVGIG (reference sequence). CDR3 nucleotide sequence: TGTGCCTGGAGTGTACTGAGGGGCCCGGGATTGACTGAAGCTTTCTTT. This codes for CAWSVLRGPGLTEAFF.

The V call is TRBV5-6, the J call TRBJ2-7; D call uncertain. This CDR3 has 13 amino acids. Per germline, CDR1 SGHDT and CDR2 YYEEEE. Trimming removed 2 bases from V and 3 bases from J, with 9 bases in between. The DNA for the CDR3 is TGTGCCAGCAGCTTCACGGCCGACTACGAGCAGTACTTC. As protein: CASSFTADYEQYF.

The chain carries TRBV6-1 and TRBJ2-7, with TRBD2 matching 10 bases. V dropped 6 bases and J dropped 3; count of bases not matched to a gene: 2. The CDR3 loop spans 13 amino acids. Germline assignment: CDR1 MNHNS and CDR2 SASEGT. CDR3 region: CASRPSGGYEQYF. The CDR3 nucleotides are TGTGCCAGCAGGCCTAGCGGGGGCTACGAGCAGTACTTC.

The chain links TRBV28 to TRBJ2-5, with a tentative D call TRBD1 (5 bases). V lost 6 bases and J 2 bases, leaving 13 bases between the germline ends. The germline gives CDR1 MDHEN, CDR2 SYDVKM. CDR3 size: 14 residues. CDR3: CASRTRVKQETQYF. CDR3 bases: TGTGCCAGCAGAACCAGGGTTAAGCAAGAGACCCAGTACTTC.

As regards this clone: In the same sample, other DNA sequences code for this CDR3. This chain uses TRBV27 with TRBJ2-7; 8 bases are shared with TRBD2. Losses at the gene ends were 3 bases for V and 0 bases for J; bases not matched to a gene: 1. This CDR3 region has 14 residues. The germline V gene encodes CDR1 MNHEY and CDR2 SMNVEV (reference sequence). The DNA of the CDR3 is TGTGCCAGCAGTTTCGCGGGAGGCTCCTACGAGCAGTACTTC. It translates to CASSFAGGSYEQYF.

The chain couples TRBV7-9 to TRBJ2-5; possibly TRBD1 for D (5 bases). The CDR3 totals 13 residues. Germline values: CDR1 SEHNR, CDR2 FQNEAQ (reference sequence). Trimming took 5 bases from V and 5 from J, leaving 12 bases between them. CDR3: CASSGDSRETQYF. CDR3 sequence (DNA): TGTGCCAGCAGCGGCGACAGTCGGGAGACCCAGTACTTC.

This clone was counted between two and nine times. The V and J genes are TRBV7-9 and TRBJ1-1, with D uncertain. The germline CDR1 and CDR2 sequences are SEHNR and FQNEAQ (reference sequence). V was cut by 11 bases and J by 4 bases, with 14 bases left in between. There are 12 residues in the CDR3. This CDR3 is CAWGPPGTEAFF. The CDR3 DNA is TGTGCCTGGGGTCCTCCGGGCACTGAAGCTTTCTTT.

The chain links TRBV4-3 to TRBJ1-2; 9 bases agree with TRBD1. The CDR3 runs to 12 residues. V dropped 9 bases and J dropped 4; count of bases not matched to a gene: 3. Germline CDR1 LGHNA, CDR2 YSLEER. The CDR3 loop reads CASADRGYGYTF. CDR3 bases: TGCGCCAGTGCGGACAGGGGCTATGGCTACACCTTC.

The V gene is TRBV29-1, the J gene TRBJ2-1; D is undetermined. V dropped 3 bases and J dropped 2 bases, with 5 bases sitting between them. Germline V gives CDR1 SQVTM, CDR2 ANQGSEA. The length of the CDR3 is 12 residues. CDR3 amino acids: CSVEDPYNEQFF. The CDR3 DNA reads TGCAGCGTTGAGGATCCCTACAATGAGCAGTTCTTC.

The chain has TRBV7-6 and TRBJ2-3; D is uncertain. Germline loops: CDR1 SGHVS, CDR2 FNYEAQ. Trimming removed 3 bases from V and 2 bases from J, with 9 bases in between. The CDR3 loop spans 14 amino acids. CDR3 sequence: CASSFYRNTDTQYF. The CDR3 DNA follows: TGTGCCAGCAGCTTTTACAGAAACACAGATACGCAGTATTTT. The entire variable domain, with the rest obtained from reference TRBV7-6 and TRBJ2-3, is as follows: GAGVSQSPRYKVTKRGQDVALRCDPISGHVSLYWYRQALGQGPEFLTYFNYEAQQDKSGLPNDRFSAERPEGSISTLTIQRTEQRDSAMYRCASSFYRNTDTQYFGPGTRLTVL.

This chain joins TRBV14 and TRBJ2-7, with D tentatively TRBD1 or TRBD2 (5 bases each). Germline V gene lookup returns CDR1 SGHDN and CDR2 FVKESK. V lost 2 bases to trimming and J lost 3 bases, with 14 bases between them. This CDR3 is 15 amino acids long. The CDR3 DNA reads TGTGCCAGCAGCCAACCCCGGGACGGTCTCTACGAGCAGTACTTC. Encoded protein: CASSQPRDGLYEQYF. The variable domain in full, completed from reference TRBV14 and TRBJ2-7, reads EAGVTQFPSHSVIEKGQTVTLRCDPISGHDNLYWYRRVMGKEIKFLLHFVKESKQDESGMPNNRFLAERTGGTYSTLKVQPAELEDSGVYFCASSQPRDGLYEQYFGPGTRLTVT.

The chain uses TRBV5-1 and TRBJ2-3, with D unresolved. Germline CDR1 is SGHRS and CDR2 is YFSETQ. Trimming took off 3 bases at V and 3 bases at J, with 17 bases between the two ends. This CDR3 contains 16 residues. This CDR3 reads CASSSPGLARTDTQYF. CDR3 in DNA: TGCGCCAGCAGCTCTCCGGGCCTTGCGAGGACAGATACGCAGTATTTT.

The gene calls are TRBV30 and TRBJ2-1; D ambiguous. V was shortened by 6 bases and J by 14 bases, with 23 bases between the two germline ends. CDR3 length equals 13 residues. Germline assignment: CDR1 GTSNPN and CDR2 SVGIG (reference sequence). The CDR3 is CACISKELPAEFF. CDR3 DNA sequence: TGTGCCTGCATCTCAAAGGAGCTCCCTGCTGAGTTCTTC. Full variable domain (missing parts from reference TRBV30 and TRBJ2-1): SQTIHQWPATLVQPVGSPLSLECTVEGTSNPNLYWYRQAAGRGLQLLFYSVGIGQISSEVPQNLSASRPQDRQFILSSKKLLLSDSGFYLCACISKELPAEFFGPGTRLTVL.

The chain has TRBV2 and TRBJ2-5; D might be TRBD1 (6 bases). CDR1 and CDR2 from the germline V gene are SNHLY and FYNNEI. The CDR3 consists of 16 residues. Trimming pared 0 bases from V and 5 bases from J, leaving 16 bases between. CDR3 sequence reads: CASSEAEEQGGETQYF. The CDR3 nucleotides are TGTGCCAGCAGTGAAGCGGAGGAACAGGGCGGTGAGACCCAGTACTTC.

The chain joins TRBV18 to TRBJ1-3; D gene unclear. CDR3 length equals 18 residues. CDR1 and CDR2 (germline): KGHSH, LQKENI. Deletions cut 6 bases from V and 0 bases from J, with 21 bases between. The chain's CDR3 is CASSPAPGRRSSGNTIYF. CDR3 nucleotides: TGTGCCAGCTCCCCTGCCCCGGGTAGACGGTCCTCTGGAAACACCATATATTTT.

Only one count was recorded for this clone. The V call is TRBV27, the J call TRBJ2-2; TRBD1 agrees at 8 bases. J gave up 10 bases and V 6 bases, and 7 bases lay outside the gene matches. Germline-derived CDR1 and CDR2 are MNHEY and SMNVEV (reference sequence). The CDR3 length is 13 residues. CDR3 coding DNA: TGTGCCAGCAGGACAGGGGTGGAGACGGAGCTGTTTTTT. This translates into CASRTGVETELFF.

The chain uses TRBV29-1 and TRBJ2-7; 10 positions match TRBD1. Trimming cost V 7 bases and J 6 bases; bases outside gene matches: 6. Germline lookup yields CDR1 SQVTM and CDR2 ANQGSEA. The CDR3 spans 12 residues. CDR3 nucleotide sequence: TGCAGCGCCACCCGGACAGGGGGCGAGCAGTACTTC. It encodes CSATRTGGEQYF.

CDR3 in DNA: TGTGCCAGCAGCTTAGTCGTCCTTGCAGGGCGGAAATCTAACACTGAAGCTTTCTTT. Protein product: CASSLVVLAGRKSNTEAFF. The rearrangement links TRBV7-2 to TRBJ1-1; D perhaps matches TRBD1 (5 bases). The CDR3 contains 19 residues. V was shortened by 1 base and J by 2 bases, with 23 bases between the two germline ends. The germline V gene encodes CDR1 SGHTA and CDR2 FQGNSA.

The chain recombines TRBV6-5 with TRBJ1-1; D not resolved. The length of the CDR3 is 13 residues. CDR1 and CDR2 from the germline V gene are MNHEY and SVGAGI. Deletions cut 2 bases from V and 6 bases from J, with 10 bases between. CDR3: CASSYRSDSEAFF. The CDR3 nucleotides read TGTGCCAGCAGTTACAGGTCAGACTCTGAAGCTTTCTTT.

The V call is TRBV30, the J call TRBJ1-2; D is possibly TRBD1 (5 bases). CDR1 is GTSNPN and CDR2 is SVGIG in the germline V gene (reference sequence). This CDR3 spans 17 amino acids. Trimming stripped 0 bases from V and 0 bases from J, with 17 bases between. In nucleotides, the CDR3 is TGTGCCTGGAGTGTAGGGCGCAGGGAATTGCCTAACTATGGCTACACCTTC. Its translation: CAWSVGRRELPNYGYTF.

J is TRBJ2-7 and V is TRBV5-1; D may match TRBD1 or TRBD2 (6 bases each). Germline CDR1 and CDR2: SGHRS and YFSETQ. The CDR3 runs 15 residues. Trimming stripped 4 bases from V and 1 base from J, with 15 bases between. The CDR3 spells CASSGPDSGSYEQYF. DNA of the CDR3: TGCGCCAGCAGCGGCCCGGACAGCGGGTCCTACGAGCAGTACTTC.

This rearrangement joins TRBV7-9 to TRBJ1-1; 7 bases fit TRBD1. The V segment lost 5 bases and the J segment 1 base; nucleotides outside the gene matches: 7. The CDR3 covers 15 residues. Germline V lookup: CDR1 SEHNR, CDR2 FQNEAQ (reference sequence). The CDR3, as DNA: TGTGCCAGCAGCCCCCCGGGACAGACGAACACTGAAGCTTTCTTT. Amino acid sequence: CASSPPGQTNTEAFF.

The chain carries TRBV7-9 and TRBJ2-1; no firm D call. The germline V gene has CDR1 SEHNR and CDR2 FQNEAQ (reference sequence). V was pared by 3 bases and J by 7 bases, with 13 bases between. This CDR3 comprises 14 residues. The CDR3, as DNA: TGTGCCAGCAGCTTTCCTGTAGGGATTAATGAGCAGTTCTTC. Its protein product is CASSFPVGINEQFF.

A remark on this clone: Other nucleotide sequences from this sample produce the same CDR3. The rearrangement joins TRBV27 to TRBJ1-1, with 10 bases identical to TRBD1. Trimming at V came to 2 bases and at J to 4 bases, leaving 4 bases not matched to a gene. Germline assignment: CDR1 MNHEY and CDR2 SMNVEV (reference sequence). This CDR3 is 15 amino acids long. This CDR3 is CASSLGQGGVTEAFF. In DNA form, the CDR3 reads TGTGCCAGCAGTTTAGGACAGGGGGGGGTCACTGAAGCTTTCTTT.

On this clone: Other DNA sequences within the sample encode an identical CDR3. In DNA form, the CDR3 reads TGTGCCAGCAGTTGGGACAGGGTGTCCGAGCAGTACTTC. This translates into CASSWDRVSEQYF. The V and J genes are TRBV27 and TRBJ2-7; TRBD1 matches 9 bases. V gave up 4 bases and J gave up 6 bases; unmatched junction bases: 4. CDR1 and CDR2 from the germline V gene are MNHEY and SMNVEV (reference sequence). CDR3 length equals 13 residues.

The V call is TRBV29-1, the J call TRBJ2-7; 8 nucleotides match TRBD2. Per the germline V gene, CDR1 is SQVTM and CDR2 is ANQGSEA. The CDR3 is 13 residues long. V gave up 5 bases and J gave up 5 bases; unmatched junction bases: 8. CDR3 in DNA: TGCAGCGTTCGAACGGGGGGGTCCAACGAGCAGTACTTC. This sequence encodes CSVRTGGSNEQYF.

CDR3 amino acids: CASSPKGLAAIYEQFF. CDR3 sequence (DNA): TGTGCCAGCAGTCCAAAAGGACTAGCGGCGATCTATGAGCAGTTCTTC. V and J are TRBV7-9 and TRBJ2-1; 10 positions match TRBD2. CDR1 is SEHNR and CDR2 is FQNEAQ in the germline V gene (reference sequence). V lost 6 bases and J lost 8; bases outside the gene matches: 13. The CDR3 loop spans 16 amino acids.

V is TRBV5-1 and J is TRBJ2-7; D is ambiguous. The CDR3 is made up of 13 amino acids. Trimming cost V 0 bases and J 5 bases, with 9 bases left between them. Germline values: CDR1 SGHRS, CDR2 YFSETQ. This chain's CDR3 is CASSLESANEQYF. As DNA, the CDR3 is TGCGCCAGCAGCTTGGAGTCGGCGAACGAGCAGTACTTC.